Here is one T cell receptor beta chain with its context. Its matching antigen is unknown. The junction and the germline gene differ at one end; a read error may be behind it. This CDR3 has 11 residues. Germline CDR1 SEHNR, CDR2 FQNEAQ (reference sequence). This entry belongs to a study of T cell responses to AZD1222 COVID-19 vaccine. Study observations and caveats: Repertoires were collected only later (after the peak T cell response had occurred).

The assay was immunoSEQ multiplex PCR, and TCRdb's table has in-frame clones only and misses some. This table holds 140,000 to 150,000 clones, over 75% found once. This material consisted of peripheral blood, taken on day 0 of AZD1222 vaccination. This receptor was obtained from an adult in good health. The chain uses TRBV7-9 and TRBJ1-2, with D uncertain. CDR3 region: CASSYRTARYF. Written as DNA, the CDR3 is TGTGCCAGCAGCTACAGAACAGCCCGTTACTTC.